The 30 T cell receptor beta chains reported below all come from one sample, sequenced in a study of blood T cells in healthy people across ages. Sample-barcoded 5' priming and a J-beta primer mix drove a second PCR of about 7 to 11 cycles. One entry per CDR3 protein, called by TCRdb with MiXCR from the 5' RACE reads. The sample contains about 640,000 distinct CDR3 sequences, about 54% of which appear only once. The sequenced sample was blood. The source of these receptors is a man between 60 and 75 years old in good health.

CDR3 protein: CASSVRQGGYEQYF. The CDR3 coding sequence is TGTGCCAGCAGCGTACGACAGGGTGGGTACGAGCAGTACTTC. The chain joins TRBV7-2 to TRBJ2-7; 7 nucleotides match TRBD1. In germline, CDR1 is SGHTA, CDR2 FQGNSA. The CDR3 runs to 14 residues. Trimming removed 5 bases from V and 4 bases from J; junction bases left unmatched: 8. Full variable domain (missing parts from reference TRBV7-2 and TRBJ2-7): GAGVSQSPSNKVTEKGKDVELRCDPISGHTALYWYRQSLGQGLEFLIYFQGNSAPDKSGLPSDRFSAERTGGSVSTLTIQRTQQEDSAVYLCASSVRQGGYEQYFGPGTRLTVT.

This clonotype was detected only a few times. This chain links TRBV5-1 with TRBJ1-1; D not certain. Between the trimmed V and J ends, which lost 3 bases and 0 bases, there was a span of 6 bases. The CDR3 is made up of 13 amino acids. The germline gives CDR1 SGHRS, CDR2 YFSETQ. The CDR3 protein is CASSSLVNTEAFF. In nucleotides, the CDR3 is TGCGCCAGCAGCTCCCTTGTGAACACTGAAGCTTTCTTT.

This clonotype is a singleton in its sample. J is TRBJ2-7 and V is TRBV29-1; D call uncertain. Trimming cost V 4 bases and J 1 base, with 17 bases left between them. The CDR3 runs 15 residues. Germline CDR1 is SQVTM and CDR2 is ANQGSEA. In DNA, the CDR3 is TGCAGCGTTGGAGCATCGGTAGGTGCGTCCTACGAGCAGTACTTC. Amino acid sequence: CSVGASVGASYEQYF.

This clonotype was recorded a few times. This chain joins TRBV4-1 and TRBJ2-7; D tentatively reads TRBD1 or TRBD2 (5 bases each). The V end lost 4 bases, the J end lost 0 bases, and 16 bases lay between the germline ends. Germline CDR1 MGHRA, CDR2 YSYEKL. The CDR3 runs 16 residues. The CDR3 loop is CASSPGATRGSYEQYF. The DNA for the CDR3 is TGCGCCAGCAGCCCCGGGGCTACGAGGGGCTCCTACGAGCAGTACTTC.

This clonotype was recorded once. A read error may account for a junction end that differs from germline. J is TRBJ2-3 and V is TRBV6-1; 10 nucleotides agree with TRBD2. The length of the CDR3 is 17 residues. Germline V gene lookup returns CDR1 MNHNS and CDR2 SASEGT. This chain's CDR3 is CASGPLTSGTGTDKQYF. As DNA, the CDR3 is TGTGCCAGCGGACCCTTAACTAGCGGGACCGGCACAGATAAGCAGTATTTT.

This chain joins TRBV20-1 and TRBJ2-7; D call uncertain. Germline-derived CDR1 and CDR2 are DFQATT and SNEGSKA (reference sequence). The CDR3 contains 12 residues. Trimming took off 4 bases at V and 0 bases at J, with 7 bases between the two ends. CDR3 in amino acids: CSATQDSYEQYF. The CDR3 bases are TGCAGTGCTACCCAGGACTCCTACGAGCAGTACTTC.

V and J are TRBV6-1 and TRBJ2-1; D is unresolved. This CDR3 comprises 18 residues. V gave up 6 bases and J gave up 0 bases, with 21 bases separating them. Germline V lookup: CDR1 MNHNS, CDR2 SASEGT. The CDR3 nucleotides read TGTGCCAGCAGGCCCCTCGAACCGTCATGGCTCTCCTACAATGAGCAGTTCTTC. It is translated as CASRPLEPSWLSYNEQFF.

The rearrangement joins TRBV20-1 to TRBJ2-3, with TRBD1 identical over 8 bases. The junction had 3 bases not matched to a gene; V was cut back by 5 bases and J by 2 bases. Germline assignment: CDR1 DFQATT and CDR2 SNEGSKA (reference sequence). The CDR3 runs 13 residues. CDR3 in amino acids: CSAPGQDTDTQYF. The CDR3 DNA reads as TGCAGTGCTCCGGGACAGGACACAGATACGCAGTATTTT.

The chain combines TRBV10-3 with TRBJ1-2; D might be TRBD1 (5 bases). The CDR3 extends over 15 amino acids. Germline V gene data show CDR1 as ENHRY and CDR2 as SYGVKD. V dropped 9 bases and J dropped 4 bases, with 21 bases sitting between them. CDR3 protein: CAIPNLDSLSYGYTF. The CDR3 DNA sequence: TGTGCCATTCCCAACCTAGACAGCCTGAGCTATGGCTACACCTTC.

V and J are TRBV12-3 or TRBV12-4 and TRBJ2-3; D gene ambiguous. This CDR3 is built from 13 residues. Trimming removed 8 bases from V and 5 bases from J, with 14 bases in between. The CDR3 here is CASSIVLGDTQYF. DNA of the CDR3: TGTGCCAGCTCTATTGTACTGGGAGATACGCAGTATTTT.

The V call is TRBV4-1, the J call TRBJ2-7; the D gene is possibly TRBD2 (5 bases). Trimming stripped 0 bases from V and 0 bases from J, with 15 bases between. Germline V lookup: CDR1 MGHRA, CDR2 YSYEKL. This CDR3 has 17 amino acids. Here the CDR3 reads CASSQDQASSFSYEQYF. The CDR3 DNA reads as TGCGCCAGCAGCCAAGATCAGGCTAGCTCCTTCTCCTACGAGCAGTACTTC.

The rearrangement uses TRBV20-1 and TRBJ2-5; possibly TRBD1 for D (5 bases). Germline CDR1 and CDR2: DFQATT and SNEGSKA (reference sequence). The CDR3 spans 13 residues. The germline V and J ends were trimmed by 6 bases and 1 base, with 12 bases remaining between them. The CDR3 DNA sequence: TGCAGTGCCTCACAGGACCCCCAAGAGACCCAGTACTTC. Translated, it gives CSASQDPQETQYF.

The chain carries TRBV27 and TRBJ2-1, with D possibly being TRBD1 (5 bases). CDR1 and CDR2 (germline): MNHEY, SMNVEV (reference sequence). Trimming cost V 6 bases and J 6 bases, with 18 bases left between them. The CDR3 extends over 15 amino acids. The CDR3 here is CASSPAQGRGNEQFF. Here the CDR3 DNA reads TGTGCCAGCAGCCCGGCGCAGGGTCGAGGCAATGAGCAGTTCTTC.

The chain combines TRBV7-8 with TRBJ2-1; 9 nucleotides match TRBD2. Germline CDR1 reads SGHVS; CDR2 reads FQNEAQ. J was trimmed by 3 bases and V by 6 bases; bases with no gene match: 6. The CDR3 loop spans 15 amino acids. The CDR3 DNA follows: TGTGCCAGCAGAGGGGGGACTAGCCTCTACAATGAGCAGTTCTTC. It encodes CASRGGTSLYNEQFF.

The CDR3 loop reads CASSLATSGVADTQYF. CDR3 nucleotide sequence: TGTGCCAGCAGCTTAGCGACTAGCGGGGTGGCAGATACGCAGTATTTT. The J gene is TRBJ2-3, the V gene TRBV11-2; TRBD2 aligns across 11 bases. The CDR3 consists of 16 residues. The V segment lost 1 base and the J segment 4 bases; nucleotides outside the gene matches: 4. CDR1 SGHAT and CDR2 FQNNGV come from the germline V gene.

This chain joins TRBV6-5 and TRBJ1-1; no clear D gene. The V gene's germline CDR1 is MNHEY and CDR2 SVGAGI. Trimming pared 0 bases from V and 3 bases from J, leaving 11 bases between. CDR3 length: 15 amino acids. The CDR3 DNA sequence: TGTGCCAGCAGTTACTCGGCAGGCCCCCACACTGAAGCTTTCTTT. Translation: CASSYSAGPHTEAFF.

The chain couples TRBV6-5 to TRBJ2-1; TRBD1 matches 10 bases. Per the germline V gene, CDR1 is MNHEY and CDR2 is SVGAGI. With V trimmed by 6 bases and J by 5 bases, 4 bases remained unmatched. The CDR3 has 14 residues. The CDR3 here is CASSRGTGDNEQFF. The CDR3 bases are TGTGCCAGCAGCCGCGGGACAGGGGACAATGAGCAGTTCTTC.

This clonotype has more than one count but fewer than ten. The rearrangement uses TRBV2 and TRBJ2-6; TRBD2 agrees at 7 bases. From germline, CDR1 is SNHLY and CDR2 FYNNEI. The CDR3 contains 14 residues. Unmatched junction bases numbered 6, after V lost 9 bases and J lost 4 bases. The CDR3 DNA is TGTGCCAGGGGAGGGATCGGCGGGGCCAACGTCCTGACTTTC. Amino acid sequence: CARGGIGGANVLTF.

With respect to this clonotype: One end of the junction does not line up with germline, which may come from a read error. This rearrangement joins TRBV20-1 to TRBJ2-1, with D perhaps being TRBD1 or TRBD2 (5 bases each). Germline V gene lookup returns CDR1 DFQATT and CDR2 SNEGSKA (reference sequence). The CDR3 length is 15 residues. The CDR3, as DNA: TGCAGTGCCAACAACCGGGACGGACTGTACAGTGAGCAGTTCTTC. Residues: CSANNRDGLYSEQFF.

This chain links TRBV5-1 with TRBJ1-6; 9 bases line up with TRBD1. V gave up 4 bases and J gave up 8 bases; unmatched junction bases: 7. This CDR3 has 15 amino acids. Germline lookup yields CDR1 SGHRS and CDR2 YFSETQ. CDR3 DNA sequence: TGCGCCAGCAGCCCCCGGACAGGGGAGGATTCACCCCTCCACTTT. Its translation is CASSPRTGEDSPLHF.

With regard to this clonotype: An end of the junction does not agree with germline; a read error may underlie this. V gene TRBV7-9 combines with J gene TRBJ2-5, with D hard to call. Gene TRBJ2-7 matches the end of the DNA better, so the J call may be wrong. The CDR3 runs 14 residues. Germline CDR1 and CDR2: SEHNR and FQNEAQ (reference sequence). The CDR3 spells CAGSPRIPTGEQYF. In nucleotides, the CDR3 is TGTGCCGGCAGCCCACGGATACCCACCGGCGAGCAGTACTTC.

About this clonotype itself: The junction and the germline gene differ at one end; a read error may be behind it. The V gene is TRBV15, the J gene TRBJ2-7, with D maybe TRBD2 (5 bases). Germline V gives CDR1 LNHNV, CDR2 YYDKDF (reference sequence). The CDR3 consists of 14 residues. CDR3 sequence reads: CTTSRGQEVYEQYF. The CDR3 DNA reads TGTACCACCAGCAGAGGCCAGGAGGTCTACGAGCAGTACTTC.

V is TRBV20-1 and J is TRBJ2-5, with a weak D call TRBD2 (6 bases). Looked up from germline, CDR1 is DFQATT and CDR2 is SNEGSKA (reference sequence). The CDR3 runs to 15 residues. V shed 3 bases and J shed 1 base, with 15 bases lying between them. CDR3 sequence (DNA): TGCAGTGCTAGGAGTAGCGGTTCCCGCCAAGAGACCCAGTACTTC. Translation: CSARSSGSRQETQYF.

The chain employs TRBV6-5 and TRBJ1-2, with no clear D. Germline V lookup: CDR1 MNHEY, CDR2 SVGAGI. The V end was cut by 8 bases, the J end by 4 bases, with 29 bases between. This CDR3 comprises 18 residues. CDR3: CASGYQPGGRLGIYGYTF. DNA of the CDR3: TGTGCCAGCGGCTACCAACCAGGAGGAAGGCTCGGGATCTATGGCTACACCTTC.

The chain combines TRBV10-2 with TRBJ1-6; D perhaps matches TRBD1 (6 bases). CDR3 size: 19 residues. CDR1 WSHSY and CDR2 SAAADI come from the germline V gene. V lost 5 bases to trimming and J lost 1 base, with 21 bases between them. The CDR3 reads CASSSGDTGRRSYNSPLHF. Written as DNA, the CDR3 is TGCGCCAGCAGTTCCGGGGATACAGGGAGAAGGTCCTATAATTCACCCCTCCACTTT.

The chain employs TRBV10-2 and TRBJ2-4, with 8 positions matching TRBD1. There are 17 residues in the CDR3. V dropped 0 bases and J dropped 8; count of bases not matched to a gene: 12. Germline lookup yields CDR1 WSHSY and CDR2 SAAADI. CDR3 coding DNA: TGCGCCAGCAGTGAGTCGCGGTCCAGGGGGCAGTCCGACATTCAGTACTTC. It specifies CASSESRSRGQSDIQYF.

The chain couples TRBV3-1 to TRBJ1-6; D not certain. V was trimmed by 4 bases and J by 6 bases, leaving 13 bases between them. CDR3 size: 15 residues. Germline lookup yields CDR1 LGHDT and CDR2 YNNKEL (reference sequence). For the CDR3, the DNA is TGTGCCAGCAGCCCGCGCGGGAATCCTAATTCACCCCTCCACTTT. Translating gives CASSPRGNPNSPLHF. The full variable domain, completed using reference TRBV3-1 and TRBJ1-6, is DTAVSQTPKYLVTQMGNDKSIKCEQNLGHDTMYWYKQDSKKFLKIMFSYNNKELIINETVPNRFSPKSPDKAHLNLHINSLELGDSAVYFCASSPRGNPNSPLHFGNGTRLTVT.

This chain joins TRBV3-1 and TRBJ2-5; 14 nucleotides agree with TRBD2. The V gene's germline CDR1 is LGHDT and CDR2 YNNKEL (reference sequence). The CDR3 length is 14 residues. The V and J ends lost 4 bases and 11 bases, in that order; junction bases with no gene match: 6. The CDR3 region is CASSPGLAGGEQYF. The CDR3 DNA follows: TGTGCCAGCAGCCCCGGACTAGCGGGGGGAGAGCAGTACTTC.

This clonotype appeared once. The chain is built from TRBV14 and TRBJ2-1; D gene ambiguous. This CDR3 region has 14 residues. The germline CDR1 and CDR2 sequences are SGHDN and FVKESK. V shed 7 bases and J shed 0 bases, with 10 bases lying between them. In DNA, the CDR3 is TGTGCCAGCACCCAGACGAGCTCCTACAATGAGCAGTTCTTC. Translating gives CASTQTSSYNEQFF.

J is TRBJ1-1 and V is TRBV12-3 or TRBV12-4; D is unresolved. The ends were cut back, 2 bases at V and 6 bases at J, with 7 bases in the middle. The CDR3 extends over 12 amino acids. CDR3 protein: CASSLMPSEAFF. DNA of the CDR3: TGTGCCAGCAGTTTAATGCCTTCTGAAGCTTTCTTT.